This T cell receptor (beta chain) was documented in a study of OX40 agonist ivuxolimab in advanced cancers. From germline, CDR1 is MNHNS and CDR2 SASEGT. V was clipped by 0 bases and J by 2 bases, with 17 bases between them. The CDR3 consists of 17 residues. Some clones are missing from TCRdb's copy, which holds only in-frame ones; the method was immunoSEQ multiplex PCR. The sample yields nearly 20,000 clones, around four fifths seen once. This receptor was identified in an adult with an advanced solid tumor such as melanoma, head and neck, liver or kidney cancer. This sample comprised CD4+ or CD8+ T cells sorted from blood, obtained in a trial of the OX40 agonist ivuxolimab. J is TRBJ2-7 and V is TRBV6-1, with unresolved D. The CDR3 protein is CASSEAMAGNFPYEQYF. The CDR3 DNA sequence: TGTGCCAGCAGTGAAGCGATGGCAGGCAATTTCCCCTACGAGCAGTACTTC.